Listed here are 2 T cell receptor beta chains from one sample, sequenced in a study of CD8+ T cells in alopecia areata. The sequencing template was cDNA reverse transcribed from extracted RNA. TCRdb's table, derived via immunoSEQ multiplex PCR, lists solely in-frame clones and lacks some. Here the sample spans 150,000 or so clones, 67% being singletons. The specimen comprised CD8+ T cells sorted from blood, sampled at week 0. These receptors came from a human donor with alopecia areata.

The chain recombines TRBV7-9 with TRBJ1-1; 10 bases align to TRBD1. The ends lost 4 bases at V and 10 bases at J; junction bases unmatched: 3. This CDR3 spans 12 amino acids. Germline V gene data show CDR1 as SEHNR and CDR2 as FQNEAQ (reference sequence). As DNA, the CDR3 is TGTGCCAGCAGCTCCGGGACAGGGGTAGCTTTCTTT. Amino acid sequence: CASSSGTGVAFF. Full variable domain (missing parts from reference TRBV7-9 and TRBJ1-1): DTGVSQNPRHKITKRGQNVTFRCDPISEHNRLYWYRQTLGQGPEFLTYFQNEAQLEKSRLLSDRFSAERPKGSFSTLEIQRTEQGDSAMYLCASSSGTGVAFFGQGTRLTVV.

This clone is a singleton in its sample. The CDR3 nucleotides are TGTGCCAGCAGTCGAATCGGACAGCCCGACAATGAGCAGTTCTTC. Its translation is CASSRIGQPDNEQFF. The chain recombines TRBV7-2 with TRBJ2-1; a weak D match, TRBD1 (6 bases). The CDR3 contains 15 residues. V lost 6 bases to trimming and J lost 5 bases, with 17 bases between them. CDR1 and CDR2 from the germline V gene are SGHTA and FQGNSA.